Listed below are T cell receptor beta chains from one sample, sequenced in a study of Graves' ophthalmopathy and Graves' hyperthyroidism. In TCRdb, the multiplex PCR reads were re-called with MiXCR into one record per CDR3 protein. Found here are 400,000 or so distinct CDR3 sequences, 15% of them singletons; the top ten hold approximately 7%. Sequences were obtained from peripheral blood. The origin of the receptors is a woman younger than 35 with stable Graves' hyperthyroidism. Both conserved end residues are part of each CDR3. A D gene is named only where the DNA matches it firmly. Some rows have no size entry. The others give once, few or many, or a class for an expanded clone.

CDR3 length,D gene,V gene,clone size,J gene,CDR3 DNA,CDR3 protein
16,TRBD1,TRBV19,many,TRBJ2-2,TGTGCCAGTAGTCGGGGTACGGGACAGGGCACCGGGGAGCTGTTTTTT,CASSRGTGQGTGELFF
17,TRBD1,TRBV19,few,TRBJ1-3,TGTGCCAGTAGTATGAGAGGGGGCGGTTTAGCTGGAAACACCATATATTTT,CASSMRGGGLAGNTIYF
16,-,TRBV12-3/TRBV12-4,-,TRBJ1-1,TGTGCCAGCAGTCCCGGAGGGATTCGGAGGAACACTGAAGCTTTCTTT,CASSPGGIRRNTEAFF
14,-,TRBV20-1,-,TRBJ1-2,TGCAGTGCGAGCGAAAACCGGATGGGCCATGGCTACACCTTC,CSASENRMGHGYTF
13,-,TRBV18,many,TRBJ2-5,TGTGCCAGCTCCCGGACACAACAAGAGACCCAGTACTTC,CASSRTQQETQYF
13,-,TRBV29-1,many,TRBJ1-2,TGCAGCGTTGTGGGCCGACAGGTAGTTGGCTACACCTTC,CSVVGRQVVGYTF
14,-,TRBV19,-,TRBJ1-4,TGTGCCAGTAGTATAGGGCAGGGATATGAAAAACTGTTTTTT,CASSIGQGYEKLFF
17,TRBD1,TRBV13,few,TRBJ2-4,TGTGCCAGCAGCCCCCGACAGGGGTCTTATGCCAAAAACATTCAGTACTTC,CASSPRQGSYAKNIQYF
13,-,TRBV6-1,many,TRBJ1-6,TGTGCCAGCAGTGAAAAACAGTTATCACCCCTCCACTTT,CASSEKQLSPLHF
14,-,TRBV6-2/TRBV6-3,many,TRBJ1-1,TGTGCCAGCAGCCCAGGGAGCTTGAACACTGAAGCTTTCTTT,CASSPGSLNTEAFF
12,-,TRBV28,-,TRBJ2-7,TGTGCCAGCAGTTTAAAAGGGTGGGAGCAGTACTTC,CASSLKGWEQYF
14,TRBD1,TRBV12-3/TRBV12-4,many,TRBJ1-5,TGTGCCAGCACCCCCGGGACAGTGAGGCAGCCCCAGCATTTT,CASTPGTVRQPQHF
13,TRBD1,TRBV12-3/TRBV12-4,many,TRBJ1-2,TGTGCCAGCAGGTCGACAGGGGGCAATGGCTACACCTTC,CASRSTGGNGYTF
11,-,TRBV20-1,-,TRBJ2-4,TGCAGTGCTGGGACGGACGTCGTTCAGTACTTC,CSAGTDVVQYF
16,TRBD1,TRBV25-1,many,TRBJ2-7,TGTGCCAGCAGTGAATATTTAGGGGGCCTCTCCTACGAGCAGTACTTC,CASSEYLGGLSYEQYF
13,-,TRBV29-1,many,TRBJ1-1,TGCAGCGTCCTATTCCCTTTAATGGGGCGCGCTTTCTTT,CSVLFPLMGRAFF
16,-,TRBV5-1,-,TRBJ2-5,TGCGCCAGCAGCTTGGCCCGAGGGTCCCGGGGGGAGACCCAGTACTTC,CASSLARGSRGETQYF
14,-,TRBV7-2,many,TRBJ1-6,TGTGCCAGCAGCTTGCCCGGGGGTAATTCACCCCTCCACTTT,CASSLPGGNSPLHF
19,-,TRBV12-3/TRBV12-4,many,TRBJ1-6,TGTGCCAGCAGTTTAGCCCTTGGGGGTCAGGGCCCTCTAAACTCACCCCTCCACTTT,CASSLALGGQGPLNSPLHF
13,-,TRBV20-1,-,TRBJ2-5,TGCAGTGCTAGTTTCGCTAGCAAAGAGACCCAGTACTTC,CSASFASKETQYF
12,-,TRBV10-3,many,TRBJ1-2,TGTGCCATCAGGTTGGCAGACTATGGCTACACCTTC,CAIRLADYGYTF
15,-,TRBV12-3/TRBV12-4,few,TRBJ1-1,TGTGCCAGCAGTTTAGCGGCGGGGCAGGGCACTGAAGCTTTCTTT,CASSLAAGQGTEAFF
14,TRBD2,TRBV29-1,few,TRBJ2-7,TGCAGCGTTGTGGGGACTAGCGACTCCTACGAGCAGTACTTC,CSVVGTSDSYEQYF
15,TRBD1,TRBV19,many,TRBJ2-7,TGTGCCAGTAGTGCTTTTGGGAGACAGGGCTACGAGCAGTACTTC,CASSAFGRQGYEQYF
14,-,TRBV7-2,few,TRBJ2-3,TGTGCCAGCGCGGGCGGGCCTCCGGCAGATACGCAGTATTTT,CASAGGPPADTQYF